These 22 T cell receptor beta chains share one sample of origin, sequenced in a study of Ad26.COV2.S vaccination and SARS-CoV-2 variants. The treatment was: some 20 received Ad26.COV2.S at low or high dose, single or two shots; 5 received placebo; per-sample allocation not given. Day 63 after the first injection of vaccine or placebo was the sampling time. Libraries were prepared by immunoSEQ multiplex PCR; TCRdb keeps only in-frame clonotypes and omits some of them. The table shows a few hundred thousand clones, with roughly nine tenths occurring only once. The starting material was peripheral blood, obtained in a trial of Ad26.COV2.S vaccine versus placebo. These receptors were obtained from a person between 18 and 59 years old who received the Ad26.COV2.S COVID-19 vaccine or a placebo.

The chain uses TRBV25-1 and TRBJ1-6; D is possibly TRBD1 (5 bases). This CDR3 has 12 amino acids. V lost 6 bases and J 8 bases, leaving 8 bases between the germline ends. CDR1 is MGHDK, CDR2 SYGVNS, per germline. The CDR3 protein is CASSGHYSPLHF. The CDR3 nucleotides read TGTGCCAGCAGCGGACATTATTCACCCCTCCACTTT.

The gene calls are TRBV18 and TRBJ2-7, with 10 bases identical to TRBD1. Unmatched junction bases numbered 7, after V lost 3 bases and J lost 2 bases. This CDR3 contains 16 residues. Germline CDR1 is KGHSH and CDR2 is LQKENI. CDR3 residues: CASSPKTGGAPYEQYV. CDR3 sequence (DNA): TGTGCCAGCTCACCGAAGACAGGGGGCGCACCCTACGAGCAGTACGTC.

The genes are TRBV7-8 and TRBJ1-3; D unresolved. The CDR3 spans 17 residues. Looked up from germline, CDR1 is SGHVS and CDR2 is FQNEAQ. The V and J ends lost 2 bases and 0 bases respectively, with 14 bases between them. The CDR3 DNA sequence: TGTGCCAGCAGCTTACCTAACTCGCTGGGCTCTGGAAACACCATATATTTT. This translates into CASSLPNSLGSGNTIYF.

J is TRBJ2-1 and V is TRBV7-3; TRBD1 is a possible D gene (6 bases). The CDR3 covers 15 residues. In germline, CDR1 is SGHTA, CDR2 FQGTGA. The V end lost 2 bases, the J end lost 0 bases, and 8 bases lay between the germline ends. CDR3 nucleotide sequence: TGTGCCAGCAGCTTACCAGGGGCCTCCTACAATGAGCAGTTCTTC. Protein product: CASSLPGASYNEQFF.

The chain carries TRBV9 and TRBJ2-2; D gene uncertain. Germline V gene sequence: CDR1 SGDLS, CDR2 YYNGEE. Trimming stripped 7 bases from V and 4 bases from J, with 20 bases between. This CDR3 contains 16 residues. CDR3 bases: TGTGCCAGCTCCCCTCGGCGACTGACAATCACCGGGGAGCTGTTTTTT. It specifies CASSPRRLTITGELFF.

This sequence joins TRBV11-2 and TRBJ1-4, with D tentatively TRBD1 (5 bases). The CDR3 runs 16 residues. V lost 5 bases and J 5 bases, leaving 18 bases between the germline ends. Germline CDR1 reads SGHAT; CDR2 reads FQNNGV. The CDR3 region has the DNA TGTGCCAGCAGCCCGCGTGGGGCAGGGACCAATGAAAAACTGTTTTTT. It specifies CASSPRGAGTNEKLFF.

This rearrangement joins TRBV6-1 to TRBJ1-1; D is uncertain. Trimming removed 6 bases at V and 4 bases at J, with 9 bases between. Germline loops: CDR1 MNHNS, CDR2 SASEGT. The CDR3 covers 12 residues. CDR3 in amino acids: CASRGVTTEAFF. In DNA, the CDR3 is TGTGCCAGCAGAGGCGTAACCACTGAAGCTTTCTTT.

The chain employs TRBV7-9 and TRBJ2-7, with a weak D call TRBD1 (6 bases). The V end lost 5 bases, the J end lost 3 bases, and 14 bases lay between the germline ends. This CDR3 spans 14 amino acids. CDR1 and CDR2 from the germline V gene are SEHNR and FQNEAQ (reference sequence). Written as DNA, the CDR3 is TGTGCCAGCAGCCCCGGGACACTCCGCTACGAGCAGTACTTC. The encoded protein is CASSPGTLRYEQYF.

The chain combines TRBV5-1 with TRBJ1-1; D is uncertain. V lost 2 bases, J lost 1 base, and 6 bases lay in between. Germline-derived CDR1 and CDR2 are SGHRS and YFSETQ. CDR3 size: 13 residues. The CDR3 coding sequence is TGCGCCAGCAGCTTTAGAGAGAACACTGAAGCTTTCTTT. This encodes CASSFRENTEAFF. The variable domain in full, completed from reference TRBV5-1 and TRBJ1-1, reads KAGVTQTPRYLIKTRGQQVTLSCSPISGHRSVSWYQQTPGQGLQFLFEYFSETQRNKGNFPGRFSGRQFSNSRSEMNVSTLELGDSALYLCASSFRENTEAFFGQGTRLTVV.

In DNA form, the CDR3 reads TGTGCCAGCAGTGAAGTGGACGGACTACCAGCTTTCTTT. Translating gives CASSEVDGLPAFF. This chain joins TRBV2 and TRBJ1-1; D is unresolved. The CDR3 consists of 13 residues. Trimming took 1 base from V and 10 from J, leaving 13 bases between them. CDR1 is SNHLY and CDR2 is FYNNEI in the germline V gene.

CDR3 in DNA: TGTGCCAGCAGCTCTCCCGCCGGGGGGCAGTACGTC. Translation: CASSSPAGGQYV. This rearrangement joins TRBV7-9 to TRBJ2-7; maybe TRBD2 (6 bases). V dropped 4 bases and J dropped 9 bases, with 13 bases sitting between them. In germline, CDR1 is SEHNR, CDR2 FQNEAQ (reference sequence). This CDR3 has 12 amino acids.

J is TRBJ2-3 and V is TRBV6-2 or TRBV6-3, with TRBD1 matching over 7 bases. There are 15 residues in the CDR3. Germline CDR1 MNHEY, CDR2 SVGEGT. Trimming at V came to 5 bases and at J to 1 base, leaving 6 bases not matched to a gene. CDR3 region: CASSTQGVGTDTQYF. The CDR3, as DNA: TGTGCCAGCAGTACCCAGGGGGTAGGCACAGATACGCAGTATTTT.

The genes are TRBV5-4 and TRBJ1-2; 7 bases line up with TRBD1. Germline V gives CDR1 SGHNT, CDR2 YYREEE (reference sequence). CDR3 size: 19 residues. Trimming took 9 bases from V and 2 from J; bases not matched to a gene: 25. The CDR3 spells CATSRPITGVSGRNYGYTF. CDR3 bases: TGTGCCACCTCGCGACCTATTACAGGGGTTAGTGGCAGGAACTATGGCTACACCTTC.

This clone appeared many times. The V gene is TRBV25-1, the J gene TRBJ2-2; TRBD1 is a possible D gene (5 bases). Trimming removed 3 bases at V and 2 bases at J, with 16 bases between. CDR1 and CDR2 from the germline V gene are MGHDK and SYGVNS. This CDR3 has 17 residues. In DNA form, the CDR3 reads TGTGCCAGCAGTGACGCTCGACAGACTTTAAACACCGGGGAGCTGTTTTTT. It is translated as CASSDARQTLNTGELFF.

This clone was counted once. The chain recombines TRBV25-1 with TRBJ1-2; possibly TRBD1 for D (5 bases). Between the trimmed V and J ends, which lost 6 bases and 6 bases, there was a span of 11 bases. CDR3 size: 12 residues. Germline loops: CDR1 MGHDK, CDR2 SYGVNS. DNA of the CDR3: TGTGCCAGCAGGGAGGTGGGGGATGGCTACACCTTC. Protein sequence: CASREVGDGYTF.

V and J are TRBV10-3 and TRBJ1-1; no firm D call. Per the germline V gene, CDR1 is ENHRY and CDR2 is SYGVKD. Trimming shortened V by 2 bases and J by 6 bases, and 7 bases separated the two germline ends. This CDR3 has 12 residues. The CDR3 here is CAISEGGAEAFF. CDR3 DNA sequence: TGTGCCATCAGTGAGGGAGGAGCTGAAGCTTTCTTT.

The chain combines TRBV18 with TRBJ2-1, with D unclear. The CDR3 sequence is 13 residues long. CDR1 and CDR2 from the germline V gene are KGHSH and LQKENI. V gave up 3 bases and J gave up 5 bases, with 8 bases separating them. This CDR3 reads CASSPRPNNEQFF. In DNA, the CDR3 is TGTGCCAGCTCACCCCGCCCCAACAATGAGCAGTTCTTC.

This sequence joins TRBV7-8 and TRBJ2-7, with D hard to call. This CDR3 spans 15 amino acids. Trimming pared 2 bases from V and 3 bases from J, leaving 14 bases between. The germline V gene has CDR1 SGHVS and CDR2 FQNEAQ. The chain's CDR3 is CASSLMLRTDYEQYF. Here the CDR3 DNA reads TGTGCCAGCAGCTTAATGTTGCGAACAGACTACGAGCAGTACTTC.

The rearrangement uses TRBV7-2 and TRBJ1-1, with unresolved D. Germline CDR1 reads SGHTA; CDR2 reads FQGNSA. The CDR3 spans 14 residues. Trimming removed 3 bases at V and 1 base at J, with 9 bases between. The CDR3: CASSFFATNTEAFF. CDR3 in DNA: TGTGCCAGCAGCTTCTTCGCCACGAACACTGAAGCTTTCTTT.

With respect to this clone: Other DNA sequences from this sample encode an identical CDR3 as well. V gene TRBV11-2 combines with J gene TRBJ2-1, with D possibly TRBD2 on 5 matching bases. Germline V gene sequence: CDR1 SGHAT, CDR2 FQNNGV. The CDR3 loop spans 12 amino acids. Trimming pared 6 bases from V and 7 bases from J, leaving 10 bases between. This CDR3 reads CASSFRGNEQFF. The CDR3 DNA sequence: TGTGCCAGCAGTTTTAGAGGGAATGAGCAGTTCTTC.

V gene TRBV5-6 combines with J gene TRBJ2-3; 9 nucleotides align to TRBD2. The CDR3 runs 15 residues. Trimming at V came to 4 bases and at J to 3 bases, leaving 6 bases not matched to a gene. Germline V CDR1 and CDR2: SGHDT, YYEEEE. The CDR3 region has the DNA TGTGCCAGCAGCCTTTTAGCGGGGGAAACAGATACGCAGTATTTT. This encodes CASSLLAGETDTQYF.

V usage is TRBV12-5 and J usage is TRBJ2-2, with 9 bases identical to TRBD1. Looked up from germline, CDR1 is LGHNT and CDR2 is FRNRAP. J was trimmed by 0 bases and V by 10 bases; bases with no gene match: 6. The CDR3 runs 15 residues. The DNA for the CDR3 is TGTGCTACCGCAACAGGGGGCCCGAACACCGGGGAGCTGTTTTTT. This gives the protein CATATGGPNTGELFF.